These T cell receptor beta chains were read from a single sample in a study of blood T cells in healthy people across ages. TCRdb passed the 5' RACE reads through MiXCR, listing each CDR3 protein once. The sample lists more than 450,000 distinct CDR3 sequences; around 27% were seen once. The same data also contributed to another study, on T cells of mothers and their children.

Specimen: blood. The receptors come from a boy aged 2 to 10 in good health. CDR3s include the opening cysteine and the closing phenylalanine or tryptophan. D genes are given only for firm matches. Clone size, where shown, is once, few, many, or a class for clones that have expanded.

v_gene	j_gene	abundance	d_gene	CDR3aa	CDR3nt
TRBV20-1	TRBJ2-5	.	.	CSAVHREGQETQYF	TGCAGTGCTGTACACAGGGAGGGCCAAGAGACCCAGTACTTC
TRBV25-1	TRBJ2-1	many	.	CASYGRRQLHDEQFF	TGTGCCAGCTATGGGAGACGCCAACTACACGATGAGCAGTTCTTC
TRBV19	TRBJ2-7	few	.	CAHRGLGSGYEQYF	TGTGCCCATCGAGGCCTGGGGTCGGGCTACGAGCAGTACTTC
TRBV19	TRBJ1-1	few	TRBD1	CATTDRARDTEAFF	TGTGCCACGACAGACAGGGCCCGGGACACTGAAGCTTTCTTT
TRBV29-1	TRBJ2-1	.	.	CSVTPANSTLYNEQFF	TGCAGCGTAACCCCGGCGAATAGCACCCTTTACAATGAGCAGTTCTTC
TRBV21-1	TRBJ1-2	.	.	CASSTLLYRGDGYTF	TGTGCCAGCAGCACACTTCTTTACCGGGGGGATGGCTACACCTTC
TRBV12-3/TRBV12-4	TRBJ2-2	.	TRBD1	CASSFRTGLRELFF	TGTGCCAGCAGTTTCAGGACAGGTCTTAGGGAGCTGTTTTTT
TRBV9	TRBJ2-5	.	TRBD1	CASSAQDRGLETQYF	TGTGCCAGCAGCGCCCAGGACAGGGGGCTTGAGACCCAGTACTTC
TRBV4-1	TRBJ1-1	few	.	CASSQRLLGNTEAFF	TGCGCCAGCAGCCAGAGGCTGTTGGGGAACACTGAAGCTTTCTTT
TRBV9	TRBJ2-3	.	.	CASSVVVGSRDTQYF	TGTGCCAGCAGCGTAGTAGTAGGGTCCAGAGATACGCAGTATTTT
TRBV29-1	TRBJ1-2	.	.	CSAEGEFNYGYTF	TGCAGCGCCGAAGGGGAATTTAACTATGGCTACACCTTC
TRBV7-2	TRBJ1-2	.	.	CASSLGIRDYGYTF	TGTGCCAGCAGCTTAGGGATTCGTGACTATGGCTACACCTTC
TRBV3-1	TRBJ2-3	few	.	CASSHRAGNTDTQYF	TGTGCCAGCAGCCATCGGGCGGGGAATACAGATACGCAGTATTTT
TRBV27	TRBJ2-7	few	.	CASSLLASAYEQYF	TGTGCCAGCAGTTTACTAGCCTCCGCTTACGAGCAGTACTTC
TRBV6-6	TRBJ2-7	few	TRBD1	CASSTTQRGHEQYF	TGTGCCAGCAGCACAACTCAAAGGGGGCACGAGCAGTACTTC
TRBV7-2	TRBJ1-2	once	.	CASMTGVWWGTNYGYTF	TGTGCCAGCATGACCGGGGTTTGGTGGGGAACTAACTATGGCTACACCTTC
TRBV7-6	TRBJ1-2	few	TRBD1	CASSLDRDHGYTF	TGTGCCAGCAGCCTAGACAGGGATCATGGCTACACCTTC
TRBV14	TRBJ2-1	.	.	CASRSRDNYNEQFF	TGTGCCAGCAGATCCCGGGACAACTACAATGAGCAGTTCTTC
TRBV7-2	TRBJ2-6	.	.	CASSYNRYSGANVLTF	TGTGCCAGCAGCTATAATAGATACTCTGGGGCCAACGTCCTGACTTTC
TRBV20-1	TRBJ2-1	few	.	CSASAGTLTNEQFF	TGCAGTGCTAGTGCCGGGACGCTGACAAATGAGCAGTTCTTC
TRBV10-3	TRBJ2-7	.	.	CAISGSKRGGTYEQYF	TGTGCCATCAGTGGGTCGAAGCGCGGAGGGACCTACGAGCAGTACTTC
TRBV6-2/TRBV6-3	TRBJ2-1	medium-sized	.	CASSYGRRGVKYEQFF	TGTGCCAGCAGTTACGGTCGTAGAGGGGTGAAATATGAGCAGTTCTTC
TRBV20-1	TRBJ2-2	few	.	CSARGVKETGELFF	TGCAGTGCTAGAGGGGTCAAGGAGACCGGGGAGCTGTTTTTT
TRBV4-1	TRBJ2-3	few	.	CASSQTHPTDTQYF	TGCGCCAGCAGCCAGACGCATCCCACAGATACGCAGTATTTT
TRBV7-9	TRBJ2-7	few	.	CASSLAIDSYEQYF	TGTGCCAGCAGCTTAGCGATTGACAGCTACGAGCAGTACTTC
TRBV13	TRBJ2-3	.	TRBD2	CATRGTSLDTQYF	TGTGCCACCAGGGGGACTAGCCTAGATACGCAGTATTTT
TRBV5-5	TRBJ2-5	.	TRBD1	CASSGLDRGNYGQYF	TGTGCCAGCAGCGGATTGGACAGGGGTAACTACGGGCAGTACTTC
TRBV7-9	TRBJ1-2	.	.	CASSFLQMAGNPYGYTF	TGTGCCAGCAGCTTCCTACAAATGGCGGGGAACCCCTATGGCTACACCTTC
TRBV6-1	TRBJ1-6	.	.	CASSTTRSGANSPLHF	TGTGCCAGCAGTACCACTAGATCAGGGGCCAATTCACCCCTCCACTTT
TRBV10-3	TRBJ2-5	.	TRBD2	CAISEPSTSGGPETQYF	TGTGCCATCAGTGAGCCTTCGACTAGCGGGGGGCCAGAGACCCAGTACTTC
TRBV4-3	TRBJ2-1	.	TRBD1	CASSQQGNRDRVAVEQFF	TGCGCCAGCAGCCAGCAGGGTAACCGGGACAGGGTGGCGGTTGAGCAGTTCTTC
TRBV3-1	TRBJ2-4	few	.	CASSQEDSLNQYF	TGTGCCAGCAGCCAAGAGGACAGCCTGAACCAGTACTTC
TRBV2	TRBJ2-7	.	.	CASSDGDTYEQYF	TGTGCCAGCAGTGACGGAGATACCTACGAGCAGTACTTC
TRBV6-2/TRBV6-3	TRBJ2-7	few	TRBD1	CASNRGYEQYF	TGTGCCAGCAACAGGGGTTACGAGCAGTACTTC
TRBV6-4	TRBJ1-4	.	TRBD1	CASSDSTGTGPWEKLFF	TGTGCCAGCAGTGACTCGACCGGGACAGGCCCTTGGGAAAAACTGTTTTTT
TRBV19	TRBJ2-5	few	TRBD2	CASSIREAPETQYF	TGTGCCAGTAGTATACGGGAGGCCCCTGAGACCCAGTACTTC
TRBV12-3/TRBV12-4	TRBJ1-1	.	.	CASSLMQGITEAFF	TGTGCCAGCAGTTTAATGCAGGGGATCACTGAAGCTTTCTTT
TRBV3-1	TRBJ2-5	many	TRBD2	CASSQGNRTSGGETQYF	TGTGCCAGCAGCCAAGGGAATCGGACTAGCGGGGGGGAGACCCAGTACTTC
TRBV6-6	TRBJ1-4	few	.	CASRTGLVREKLFF	TGTGCCAGCAGGACAGGTCTGGTCCGAGAAAAACTGTTTTTT
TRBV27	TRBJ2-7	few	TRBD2	CASSRRLSGEQYF	TGTGCCAGCTCCCGACGGCTTAGCGGGGAGCAGTACTTC
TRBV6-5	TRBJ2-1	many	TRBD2	CASRLGLAGEQFF	TGTGCCAGCAGGCTCGGACTAGCGGGGGAGCAGTTCTTC
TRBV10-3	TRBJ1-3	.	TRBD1	CAIGTESIYF	TGCGCCATCGGGACAGAATCCATATATTTT
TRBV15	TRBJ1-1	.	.	CATSRDRKGNTEAFF	TGTGCCACCAGCAGAGATCGAAAGGGGAACACTGAAGCTTTCTTT
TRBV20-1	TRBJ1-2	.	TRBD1	CSASPQGTYYGYTF	TGCAGTGCCAGCCCACAGGGGACCTACTATGGCTACACCTTC
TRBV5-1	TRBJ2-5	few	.	CASSSDTIQETQYF	TGCGCCAGCAGCTCCGACACCATACAAGAGACCCAGTACTTC
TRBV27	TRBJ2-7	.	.	CARPAYRAYEQYF	TGTGCCAGACCTGCGTACAGAGCCTACGAGCAGTACTTC
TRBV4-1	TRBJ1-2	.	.	CASSQDTGTVYGYTF	TGCGCCAGCAGCCAAGACACGGGGACGGTCTATGGCTACACCTTC
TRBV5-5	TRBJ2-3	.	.	CASSLWGFDGGSTDTQYF	TGTGCCAGCAGCTTGTGGGGATTCGACGGTGGTAGCACAGATACGCAGTATTTT
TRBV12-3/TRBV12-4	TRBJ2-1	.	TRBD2	CASTSGTSGGEQFF	TGTGCCAGCACGTCCGGGACTAGCGGGGGGGAGCAGTTCTTC
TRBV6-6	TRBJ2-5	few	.	CASSFVSAQYF	TGTGCCAGCAGTTTTGTCTCTGCGCAGTACTTC
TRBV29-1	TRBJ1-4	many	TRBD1	CSVDAGGAHPGGEKLFF	TGCAGCGTTGATGCAGGGGGGGCGCATCCTGGGGGTGAAAAACTGTTTTTT
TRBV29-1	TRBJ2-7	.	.	CSVELGIPGPNYYEQYF	TGCAGCGTCGAATTGGGAATCCCAGGCCCTAACTACTACGAGCAGTACTTC
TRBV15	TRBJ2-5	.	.	CATSGARGWLGVTQYF	TGTGCCACCAGCGGTGCGCGGGGATGGTTAGGGGTGACCCAGTACTTC
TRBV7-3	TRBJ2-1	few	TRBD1	CASSSYRQGAGDEQFF	TGTGCCAGCAGCTCCTACCGACAGGGGGCAGGGGATGAGCAGTTCTTC
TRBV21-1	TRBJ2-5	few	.	CASSKVPDTRRETQYF	TGTGCCAGCAGCAAAGTCCCGGACACCCGTCGGGAGACCCAGTACTTC